These 30 T cell receptor beta chains originate from one sample sequenced in a study of OX40 agonist ivuxolimab in advanced cancers. Sequencing used immunoSEQ multiplex PCR; TCRdb keeps in-frame clones, though not all of them. Here the sample spans 80,000 or so clones, 84% being singletons. The input for sequencing was CD4+ or CD8+ T cells sorted from blood, taken in a trial of the OX40 agonist ivuxolimab. These receptors all come from an adult with an advanced solid tumor such as melanoma, head and neck, liver or kidney cancer.

CDR3 nucleotide sequence: TGCGCCAGCGCCAATCCTAGGGACAGGGTGGAGGAGACCCAGTACTTC. This translates into CASANPRDRVEETQYF. The chain combines TRBV10-1 with TRBJ2-5; TRBD1 matches 9 bases. The V gene's germline CDR1 is WNHNN and CDR2 SYGVQD (reference sequence). The CDR3 runs 16 residues. Trimming removed 8 bases from V and 5 bases from J; junction bases left unmatched: 15.

The J gene is TRBJ1-5, the V gene TRBV5-6, with 8 bases that match TRBD1. Germline lookup yields CDR1 SGHDT and CDR2 YYEEEE. The junction had 5 bases not matched to a gene; V was cut back by 1 base and J by 2 bases. The length of the CDR3 is 16 residues. The CDR3 loop is CASSLLDRGGNQPQHF. The CDR3 DNA sequence: TGTGCCAGCAGCTTGTTAGACAGGGGTGGCAATCAGCCCCAGCATTTT.

The chain links TRBV11-1 to TRBJ1-1; D gene unclear. This CDR3 is built from 15 residues. V lost 1 base, J lost 1 base, and 10 bases lay in between. The V gene's germline CDR1 is SGHAT and CDR2 FQDESV (reference sequence). CDR3 DNA sequence: TGTGCCAGCAGCTTAGAAATAGCAGAGAACACTGAAGCTTTCTTT. The encoded protein is CASSLEIAENTEAFF. Complete variable domain (other parts from reference TRBV11-1 and TRBJ1-1): EAEVAQSPRYKITEKSQAVAFWCDPISGHATLYWYRQILGQGPELLVQFQDESVVDDSQLPKDRFSAERLKGVDSTLKIQPAELGDSAMYLCASSLEIAENTEAFFGQGTRLTVV.

CDR3 DNA: TGTGCCAGCAACAGACAGGCTAATAATTCACCCCTCCACTTT. It is translated as CASNRQANNSPLHF. The V gene is TRBV7-2, the J gene TRBJ1-6, with D maybe TRBD1 (6 bases). Trimming removed 7 bases at V and 5 bases at J, with 12 bases between. Germline-derived CDR1 and CDR2 are SGHTA and FQGNSA. The CDR3 contains 14 residues.

Concerning this clone itself: The sample carries other DNA sequences with the same CDR3. This chain connects TRBV2 to TRBJ1-5, with D unresolved. Germline V CDR1 and CDR2: SNHLY, FYNNEI. CDR3 length: 13 residues. V gave up 3 bases and J gave up 6 bases, with 9 bases separating them. Written as DNA, the CDR3 is TGTGCCAGCAGTGAGGGGTGGGGTCAGCCCCAGCATTTT. Its translation is CASSEGWGQPQHF.

A few counts support this clone. The chain combines TRBV19 with TRBJ1-5; possible D gene TRBD1, 5 bases. The CDR3 spans 15 residues. The ends were cut back, 7 bases at V and 0 bases at J, with 13 bases in the middle. CDR1 is LNHDA, CDR2 SQIVND, per germline (reference sequence). DNA of the CDR3: TGTGCCAGTAATCTTGAGGGGAGTAGCAATCAGCCCCAGCATTTT. Amino acid sequence: CASNLEGSSNQPQHF.

The genes are TRBV15 and TRBJ2-7; TRBD1 agrees at 7 bases. This CDR3 spans 14 amino acids. With 5 bases clipped from V and 9 bases from J, the junction kept 13 bases outside the gene matches. Germline V gene sequence: CDR1 LNHNV, CDR2 YYDKDF (reference sequence). This CDR3 reads CATSGGGTATGQYF. CDR3 DNA: TGTGCCACCAGCGGAGGTGGGACAGCGACGGGGCAGTACTTC. Supplemented by reference TRBV15 and TRBJ2-7, the full variable domain reads DAMVIQNPRYQVTQFGKPVTLSCSQTLNHNVMYWYQQKSSQAPKLLFHYYDKDFNNEADTPDNFQSRRPNTSFCFLDIRSPGLGDTAMYLCATSGGGTATGQYFGPGTRLTVT.

CDR3 in amino acids: CASSQDARAYGYTF. Written as DNA, the CDR3 is TGCGCCAGCAGCCAAGATGCCAGAGCCTATGGCTACACCTTC. The J gene is TRBJ1-2, the V gene TRBV4-3, with D unresolved. The CDR3 consists of 14 residues. Germline V lookup: CDR1 LGHNA, CDR2 YSLEER. V was trimmed by 0 bases and J by 4 bases, leaving 9 bases between them.

This chain links TRBV2 with TRBJ1-2; D is possibly TRBD1 (6 bases). CDR3 size: 15 residues. Looked up from germline, CDR1 is SNHLY and CDR2 is FYNNEI. The germline V and J ends were trimmed by 7 bases and 3 bases, with 18 bases remaining between them. The CDR3 nucleotides are TGTGCCAGCACCACCGTGGGGGCTTCGGACTATGGCTACACCTTC. This encodes CASTTVGASDYGYTF.

This clone has only one observation. The V call is TRBV19, the J call TRBJ2-4; 7 bases agree with TRBD2. CDR3 size: 15 residues. CDR1 LNHDA and CDR2 SQIVND come from the germline V gene (reference sequence). Trimming took 3 bases from V and 2 from J; bases not matched to a gene: 4. The CDR3 nucleotides read TGTGCCAGTAGTATGGGGGAGGGCTCCAAAAACATTCAGTACTTC. As protein: CASSMGEGSKNIQYF.

This chain uses TRBV5-1 with TRBJ1-2; D remains ambiguous. This CDR3 spans 13 amino acids. V lost 2 bases, J lost 0 bases, and 5 bases lay in between. Germline CDR1 and CDR2: SGHRS and YFSETQ. CDR3 amino acids: CASSFDTNYGYTF. As DNA, the CDR3 is TGCGCCAGCAGCTTTGACACTAACTATGGCTACACCTTC.

The chain has TRBV4-1 and TRBJ1-2, with D unresolved. This CDR3 spans 12 amino acids. Germline V gene sequence: CDR1 MGHRA, CDR2 YSYEKL. Trimming pared 0 bases from V and 8 bases from J, leaving 7 bases between. CDR3 sequence reads: CASSQEGGGYTF. CDR3 DNA: TGCGCCAGCAGCCAAGAAGGAGGCGGCTACACCTTC.

The CDR3 DNA is TGCGCCAGCAGCTTGACGGTTAGCTCCTACAATGAGCAGTTCTTC. Translating gives CASSLTVSSYNEQFF. The rearrangement uses TRBV5-1 and TRBJ2-1; D is unresolved. CDR1 and CDR2 (germline): SGHRS, YFSETQ. V shed 1 base and J shed 0 bases, with 8 bases lying between them. This CDR3 is 15 amino acids long. The full variable domain, in which reference TRBV5-1 and TRBJ2-1 provide the parts outside the CDR3, is KAGVTQTPRYLIKTRGQQVTLSCSPISGHRSVSWYQQTPGQGLQFLFEYFSETQRNKGNFPGRFSGRQFSNSRSEMNVSTLELGDSALYLCASSLTVSSYNEQFFGPGTRLTVL.

The chain has TRBV19 and TRBJ1-2; 9 bases agree with TRBD1. Germline lookup yields CDR1 LNHDA and CDR2 SQIVND (reference sequence). This CDR3 spans 13 amino acids. Trimming took 5 bases from V and 8 from J; bases not matched to a gene: 6. The CDR3 DNA reads TGTGCCAGTAGTTTGGGACAGGGAAAGGGCTACACCTTC. This gives the protein CASSLGQGKGYTF.

This chain joins TRBV30 and TRBJ1-2; the D gene is possibly TRBD1 (6 bases). The CDR3 contains 15 residues. Trimming shortened V by 1 base and J by 1 base, and 13 bases separated the two germline ends. CDR1 GTSNPN and CDR2 SVGIG come from the germline V gene (reference sequence). The CDR3 nucleotides are TGTGCCTGGAGTGCAGGGGCCCATGGTAACTATGGCTACACCTTC. Protein sequence: CAWSAGAHGNYGYTF.

This chain links TRBV5-1 with TRBJ2-2; 11 bases are a match to TRBD1. The CDR3 runs 14 residues. V lost 3 bases, J lost 7 bases, and 2 bases stayed unmatched. The germline CDR1 and CDR2 sequences are SGHRS and YFSETQ. CDR3 residues: CASSSDRGHGELFF. CDR3 nucleotide sequence: TGCGCCAGCAGCTCGGACAGGGGGCACGGGGAGCTGTTTTTT.

The chain joins TRBV29-1 to TRBJ2-1, with 8 bases aligning to TRBD2. CDR3 length: 14 residues. V was clipped by 2 bases and J by 3 bases; unmatched bases: 3. Germline values: CDR1 SQVTM, CDR2 ANQGSEA. The CDR3 sequence: CSVETSGGYNEQFF. In nucleotides, the CDR3 is TGCAGCGTTGAAACTAGCGGCGGCTACAATGAGCAGTTCTTC.

The chain links TRBV25-1 to TRBJ1-4; a weak D match, TRBD1 (5 bases). Germline CDR1 and CDR2: MGHDK and SYGVNS. The CDR3 loop spans 13 amino acids. The ends were cut back, 3 bases at V and 8 bases at J, with 10 bases in the middle. This CDR3 is CASSDGGEEKLFF. In DNA form, the CDR3 reads TGTGCCAGCAGTGATGGGGGGGAAGAAAAACTGTTTTTT.

J is TRBJ1-5 and V is TRBV4-1, with 12 bases that match TRBD1. Germline assignment: CDR1 MGHRA and CDR2 YSYEKL. The CDR3 has 16 residues. Losses at the gene ends were 4 bases for V and 7 bases for J; bases not matched to a gene: 8. CDR3 residues: CASSRPGQGAGQPQHF. CDR3 in DNA: TGCGCCAGCAGCCGACCGGGACAGGGGGCGGGACAGCCCCAGCATTTT.

This rearrangement joins TRBV27 to TRBJ2-7; possibly TRBD1 for D (6 bases). The CDR3 extends over 14 amino acids. In germline, CDR1 is MNHEY, CDR2 SMNVEV (reference sequence). Trimming took off 6 bases at V and 2 bases at J, with 14 bases between the two ends. In DNA, the CDR3 is TGTGCCAGCAGAAGAGACAGGACGGCCTACGAGCAGTACTTC. It yields the protein CASRRDRTAYEQYF.

This clone was found once. The chain joins TRBV5-1 to TRBJ1-6; D not certain. Germline CDR1 is SGHRS and CDR2 is YFSETQ. The CDR3 covers 15 residues. Trimming removed 0 bases from V and 10 bases from J, with 14 bases in between. CDR3 sequence reads: CASSLEGTGRSPLHF. The CDR3 DNA sequence: TGCGCCAGCAGCTTGGAAGGCACCGGTCGGTCACCCCTCCACTTT.

The chain links TRBV19 to TRBJ1-5, with D possibly matching TRBD1 (6 bases). Germline CDR1 reads LNHDA; CDR2 reads SQIVND (reference sequence). With 6 bases removed from V and 3 bases from J, the gap between germline ends came to 15 bases. This CDR3 contains 15 residues. The CDR3 region is CASRPFGGANQPQHF. CDR3 DNA: TGTGCCAGTAGGCCTTTTGGGGGGGCCAATCAGCCCCAGCATTTT. Supplemented by reference TRBV19 and TRBJ1-5, the full variable domain reads DGGITQSPKYLFRKEGQNVTLSCEQNLNHDAMYWYRQDPGQGLRLIYYSQIVNDFQKGDIAEGYSVSREKKESFPLTVTSAQKNPTAFYLCASRPFGGANQPQHFGDGTRLSIL.

The rearrangement uses TRBV5-1 and TRBJ2-2, with D unclear. The germline gives CDR1 SGHRS, CDR2 YFSETQ. This CDR3 has 18 amino acids. V dropped 9 bases and J dropped 1 base, with 25 bases sitting between them. CDR3 sequence (DNA): TGCGCCACCTATACCCTGGCCGCCACTGGTCAGAACACCGGGGAGCTGTTTTTT. Its protein product is CATYTLAATGQNTGELFF.

J is TRBJ1-6 and V is TRBV12-5; perhaps TRBD1 as D (5 bases). The V and J ends lost 7 bases and 8 bases respectively, with 15 bases between them. This CDR3 spans 14 amino acids. Germline CDR1 LGHNT, CDR2 FRNRAP. The CDR3 loop reads CASALGGDDSPLHF. CDR3 nucleotide sequence: TGTGCTAGTGCCCTGGGGGGGGATGATTCACCCCTCCACTTT.

In DNA, the CDR3 is TGTGCCAGCAGCAACCAGGGACCCCCCTTTAATGAAAAACTGTTTTTT. This encodes CASSNQGPPFNEKLFF. This chain uses TRBV21-1 with TRBJ1-4. TRBV21-1 is a pseudogene segment. The CDR3 has 16 residues.

The chain recombines TRBV11-2 with TRBJ1-2; weak D call: TRBD1 (5 bases). This CDR3 is 15 amino acids long. Trimming removed 1 base from V and 4 bases from J, with 13 bases in between. Germline V gene sequence: CDR1 SGHAT, CDR2 FQNNGV. CDR3 DNA sequence: TGTGCCAGCAGCTTAGTGGCAGGGAGCCGCTATGGCTACACCTTC. Protein: CASSLVAGSRYGYTF. The whole variable domain, remainder taken from reference TRBV11-2 and TRBJ1-2, is EAGVAQSPRYKIIEKRQSVAFWCNPISGHATLYWYQQILGQGPKLLIQFQNNGVVDDSQLPKDRFSAERLKGVDSTLKIQPAKLEDSAVYLCASSLVAGSRYGYTFGSGTRLTVV.

J is TRBJ2-5 and V is TRBV7-2, with D unresolved. The germline V and J ends were trimmed by 2 bases and 7 bases, with 11 bases remaining between them. The CDR3 extends over 13 amino acids. In germline, CDR1 is SGHTA, CDR2 FQGNSA. The DNA for the CDR3 is TGTGCCAGCAGCTTACTCACGGAAGGGACCCAGTACTTC. Its protein is CASSLLTEGTQYF.

The J gene is TRBJ1-2, the V gene TRBV11-2; 9 nucleotides match TRBD1. There are 17 residues in the CDR3. Germline V gives CDR1 SGHAT, CDR2 FQNNGV. V was clipped by 1 base and J by 4 bases; unmatched bases: 10. For the CDR3, the DNA is TGTGCCAGCAGCTTAGGGGCCGGGGACAGGGCAATCTATGGCTACACCTTC. Translated: CASSLGAGDRAIYGYTF.

This clone was counted a single time. V usage is TRBV13 and J usage is TRBJ1-1; possibly TRBD1 for D (6 bases). Trimming cost V 4 bases and J 1 base, with 16 bases left between them. The CDR3 is 16 amino acids. Per germline, CDR1 PRHDT and CDR2 FYEKMQ (reference sequence). The CDR3 nucleotides are TGTGCCAGCAGCTCATACGATCGACAGGCGAACACTGAAGCTTTCTTT. Translated: CASSSYDRQANTEAFF.

V gene TRBV7-2 combines with J gene TRBJ1-2; 7 nucleotides agree with TRBD1. V shed 5 bases and J 3 bases; nucleotides not matched to a gene: 12. Germline CDR1 and CDR2: SGHTA and FQGNSA. The CDR3 is made up of 16 amino acids. CDR3 loop: CASSTPQGVGDYGYTF. The DNA of the CDR3 is TGTGCCAGCAGCACGCCGCAGGGGGTTGGCGACTATGGCTACACCTTC.